The clone carrying this T cell receptor beta chain was counted at least ten times. The antigen is undetermined. These data originate in a study of identical twins. Study results and caveats: Memory repertoires lacked the insertion deficit that abundant cord blood beta clonotypes showed.

Using its own MiXCR run on the 5' RACE reads, TCRdb lists one record per CDR3 protein. This sample carries 400,000 to 500,000 distinct CDR3 sequences, roughly an eighth of them seen once, and the ten largest clones take approximately 0.98%. The V and J ends lost 0 bases and 7 bases, in that order; junction bases with no gene match: 6. The CDR3 sequence is 15 residues long. Per germline, CDR1 LGHDT and CDR2 YNNKEL (reference sequence). The same data also went into a second study, on yellow fever vaccine responses in identical twins.

This sequence joins TRBV3-1 and TRBJ2-3; 8 bases fit TRBD2. The specimen was CD4+ T cells sorted from blood. This receptor was obtained from a woman under 30 in good health. Written as DNA, the CDR3 is TGTGCCAGCAGCCAAGATTTCAGCGGGAGAAATACGCAGTATTTT. This sequence encodes CASSQDFSGRNTQYF.